The clone carrying this TCR beta chain appeared a single time. While infection was still active, Seattle patients were enrolled and then followed longitudinally. This CDR3 spans 13 amino acids. Per germline, CDR1 SQVTM and CDR2 ANQGSEA. With V trimmed by 5 bases and J by 6 bases, 7 bases remained unmatched. The authors' processing: Estimated nucleated cell counts came from reference gene primer amplification. Sequencing used immunoSEQ multiplex PCR; TCRdb keeps in-frame clones, though not all of them. V and J calls and clone size follow that table, whereas D and trimming were derived from the DNA. The sample gives approximately 180,000 clones, around nine tenths of which show up once; roughly an eighth is in the top ten. These data belong to a study of blood T cell repertoires in COVID-19. For the study at large: The United States, Italy and Spain supplied acute and convalescent COVID-19 samples. T cells, B-cell-depleted T cells, or PBMCs provided the cDNA or gDNA that served as material.

Sequences were obtained from peripheral blood. The receptor was isolated from a woman in her 70s with COVID-19, enrolled during active disease. This sequence joins TRBV29-1 and TRBJ2-7; TRBD1 aligns across 10 bases. The CDR3 protein is CSVSGQGLLEQYF. The CDR3 nucleotides read TGCAGCGTTTCGGGACAGGGGCTCCTCGAGCAGTACTTC.